A selection of T cell receptor beta chains follows, all from one sample in a study of regulatory T cells in long-lasting Graves disease. TCRdb reprocessed the multiplex PCR reads via MiXCR and lists one record per CDR3 protein. The sample has about 330,000 distinct CDR3 sequences, roughly 15% seen once. In addition, the sample was reused for a study of T cells in Graves' hyperthyroidism and ophthalmopathy.

Sequencing was performed on peripheral blood mononuclear cells (PBMCs), taken at new diagnosis, from a patient treated with antithyroid drugs. The receptors shown here come from a woman in her late teens or twenties with Graves disease. The CDR3 runs from the conserved cysteine through the conserved F or W. A D gene is named only where the DNA matches it firmly. Clone size is shown for a subset of rows, as once, few, many or a class of expanded clone.

clone_size: .; v_call: TRBV28; j_call: TRBJ2-5; d_call: TRBD1; cdr3_aa: CASSSDRGLETQYF; cdr3_nt: TGTGCCAGCAGTTCCGACAGGGGGCTCGAGACCCAGTACTTC
clone_size: .; v_call: TRBV30; j_call: TRBJ1-2; d_call: .; cdr3_aa: CAWHEGYGYTF; cdr3_nt: TGTGCCTGGCACGAGGGATATGGCTACACCTTC
clone_size: .; v_call: TRBV3-1; j_call: TRBJ2-7; d_call: TRBD1; cdr3_aa: CASSSPGTGLYEQYF; cdr3_nt: TGTGCCAGCAGTAGCCCCGGGACAGGCCTCTACGAGCAGTACTTC
clone_size: .; v_call: TRBV30; j_call: TRBJ2-3; d_call: TRBD2; cdr3_aa: CAWSTGLAGGYGDTQYF; cdr3_nt: TGTGCCTGGAGTACAGGACTAGCGGGAGGCTATGGAGATACGCAGTATTTT
clone_size: few; v_call: TRBV29-1; j_call: TRBJ2-3; d_call: .; cdr3_aa: CSVETSWDTDTQYF; cdr3_nt: TGCAGCGTTGAAACTAGCTGGGACACAGATACGCAGTATTTT
clone_size: many; v_call: TRBV12-3/TRBV12-4; j_call: TRBJ1-1; d_call: .; cdr3_aa: CASLLAGREEAFF; cdr3_nt: TGTGCCAGCCTCTTAGCAGGCAGGGAGGAAGCTTTCTTT
clone_size: .; v_call: TRBV14; j_call: TRBJ1-6; d_call: .; cdr3_aa: CASSRQRAAPLHF; cdr3_nt: TGTGCCAGCAGCCGGCAACGCGCGGCCCCCCTCCACTTT
clone_size: many; v_call: TRBV28; j_call: TRBJ2-1; d_call: .; cdr3_aa: CASSFGAIPDEQFF; cdr3_nt: TGTGCCAGCAGTTTCGGGGCGATTCCCGATGAGCAGTTCTTC
clone_size: many; v_call: TRBV11-2; j_call: TRBJ2-2; d_call: .; cdr3_aa: CASRNPGRRAGRSGGELFF; cdr3_nt: TGTGCCAGCAGAAACCCGGGACGCCGGGCGGGACGGTCCGGCGGGGAGCTGTTTTTT
clone_size: many; v_call: TRBV5-1; j_call: TRBJ1-1; d_call: .; cdr3_aa: CASSHAAFTEAFF; cdr3_nt: TGCGCCAGCAGCCACGCGGCGTTCACTGAAGCTTTCTTT
clone_size: many; v_call: TRBV18; j_call: TRBJ2-1; d_call: .; cdr3_aa: CASSPPFGLGPTRLYNEQFF; cdr3_nt: TGTGCCAGCTCACCACCTTTTGGGCTTGGGCCCACCAGGCTTTACAATGAGCAGTTCTTC
clone_size: few; v_call: TRBV7-2; j_call: TRBJ2-5; d_call: TRBD2; cdr3_aa: CASSGKRGGFNWYF; cdr3_nt: TGTGCCAGCAGCGGAAAGCGGGGGGGCTTCAATTGGTACTTC
clone_size: few; v_call: TRBV6-5; j_call: TRBJ2-3; d_call: .; cdr3_aa: CASSSDIARSTDTQYF; cdr3_nt: TGTGCCAGCAGTTCCGATATAGCGAGGAGCACAGATACGCAGTATTTT
clone_size: .; v_call: TRBV5-4; j_call: TRBJ2-2; d_call: .; cdr3_aa: CASSFTKVGELFF; cdr3_nt: TGTGCCAGCAGCTTCACGAAGGTGGGGGAGCTGTTTTTT
clone_size: many; v_call: TRBV12-3/TRBV12-4; j_call: TRBJ1-4; d_call: .; cdr3_aa: CASSFRRGGEKLFF; cdr3_nt: TGTGCCAGCAGTTTTAGGCGGGGAGGTGAAAAACTGTTTTTT
clone_size: .; v_call: TRBV19; j_call: TRBJ2-7; d_call: .; cdr3_aa: CASSPEQGLEQYF; cdr3_nt: TGTGCCAGTAGTCCCGAACAGGGACTCGAGCAGTACTTC
clone_size: many; v_call: TRBV5-1; j_call: TRBJ1-1; d_call: TRBD1; cdr3_aa: CASSIDGTGRPTEAFF; cdr3_nt: TGCGCCAGCAGCATAGACGGGACAGGGCGTCCCACTGAAGCTTTCTTT
clone_size: many; v_call: TRBV11-2; j_call: TRBJ2-2; d_call: TRBD1; cdr3_aa: CASSLTGVTGELFF; cdr3_nt: TGTGCCAGCAGCCTGACAGGGGTCACCGGGGAGCTGTTTTTT
clone_size: many; v_call: TRBV3-1; j_call: TRBJ2-7; d_call: TRBD2; cdr3_aa: CASSQLSRSGGLSYEQYF; cdr3_nt: TGTGCCAGCAGCCAACTCTCGCGGAGCGGGGGGCTCTCCTACGAGCAGTACTTC
clone_size: .; v_call: TRBV29-1; j_call: TRBJ1-1; d_call: .; cdr3_aa: CSLRDNRNTETFF; cdr3_nt: TGCAGTCTCCGGGACAACCGAAACACTGAAACTTTCTTT
clone_size: many; v_call: TRBV2; j_call: TRBJ2-1; d_call: TRBD2; cdr3_aa: CASSGGGRYEQFF; cdr3_nt: TGTGCCAGCAGTGGGGGCGGGAGATACGAGCAGTTCTTC
clone_size: many; v_call: TRBV7-8; j_call: TRBJ2-4; d_call: .; cdr3_aa: CASSSQRSLAKNIQYF; cdr3_nt: TGTGCCAGCAGCTCGCAGCGGTCTCTAGCCAAAAACATTCAGTACTTC
clone_size: many; v_call: TRBV28; j_call: TRBJ2-5; d_call: .; cdr3_aa: CASSSNRQTQYF; cdr3_nt: TGTGCCAGCAGTTCAAACAGACAGACCCAGTACTTC
clone_size: few; v_call: TRBV6-1; j_call: TRBJ2-2; d_call: TRBD2; cdr3_aa: CASGGLAGWNTGELFF; cdr3_nt: TGTGCCAGCGGGGGACTAGCGGGGTGGAACACCGGGGAGCTGTTTTTT
clone_size: many; v_call: TRBV28; j_call: TRBJ1-1; d_call: .; cdr3_aa: CASSLYRNTEAFF; cdr3_nt: TGTGCCAGCAGCTTATATAGGAACACTGAAGCTTTCTTT
clone_size: many; v_call: TRBV3-1; j_call: TRBJ2-7; d_call: .; cdr3_aa: CASSQIPTWTAPSYEQYF; cdr3_nt: TGTGCCAGCAGCCAAATTCCCACCTGGACAGCCCCCTCCTACGAGCAGTACTTC
clone_size: .; v_call: TRBV28; j_call: TRBJ1-2; d_call: TRBD1; cdr3_aa: CASRGGQGYGYTF; cdr3_nt: TGTGCCAGCAGGGGGGGACAGGGGTATGGCTACACCTTC